The T cell receptor (beta chain) under discussion was sequenced for a study of neoadjuvant anti-PD-1 for oral cavity cancer. At the level of the study: Before surgery, most patients got three to four biweekly 3 mg/kg nivolumab doses. Around day 43, patients without progression received a fourth nivolumab dose before surgery. Study results and caveats: TCR analyses covered only three patients per response group.

The time point was: after neoadjuvant nivolumab, at surgical resection. Cohort: HPV-negative, locally advanced oral cavity squamous cell carcinoma patients. This CDR3 is built from 14 residues. From germline, CDR1 is SQVTM and CDR2 ANQGSEA. V lost 5 bases to trimming and J lost 7 bases, with 20 bases between them. Measured with immunoSEQ multiplex PCR; TCRdb has only the in-frame clones, and not every one. Of more than 30,000 clones listed, about 36% are singletons. A few counts support this clone. Its target is not known. This clonotype originated in a person between 40 and 80 years old with oral cavity squamous cell carcinoma. Sample: tumor tissue, taken after nivolumab (anti-PD-1) treatment. This rearrangement joins TRBV29-1 to TRBJ1-2, with D possibly matching TRBD1 (5 bases). The CDR3 spells CSVNWDRLWAGYTF. The CDR3 coding sequence is TGCAGCGTTAATTGGGACCGACTATGGGCTGGCTACACCTTC.